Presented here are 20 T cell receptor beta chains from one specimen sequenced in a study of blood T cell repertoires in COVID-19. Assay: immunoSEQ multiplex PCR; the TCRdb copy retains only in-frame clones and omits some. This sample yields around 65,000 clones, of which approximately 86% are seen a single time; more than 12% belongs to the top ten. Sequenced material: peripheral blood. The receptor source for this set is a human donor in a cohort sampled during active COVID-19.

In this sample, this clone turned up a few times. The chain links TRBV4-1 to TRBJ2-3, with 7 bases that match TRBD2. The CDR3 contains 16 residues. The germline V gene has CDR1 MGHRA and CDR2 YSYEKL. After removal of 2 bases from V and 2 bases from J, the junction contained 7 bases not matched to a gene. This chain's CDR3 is CASSQSREGYTDTQYF. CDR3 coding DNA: TGCGCCAGCAGCCAATCGAGGGAGGGGTACACAGATACGCAGTATTTT.

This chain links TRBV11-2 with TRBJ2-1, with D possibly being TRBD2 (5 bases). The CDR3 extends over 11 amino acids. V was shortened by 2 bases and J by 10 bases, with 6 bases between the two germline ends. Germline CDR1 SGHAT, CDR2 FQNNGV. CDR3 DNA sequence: TGTGCCAGCAGCTTAACTAGGGAGCAGTTCTTC. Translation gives CASSLTREQFF.

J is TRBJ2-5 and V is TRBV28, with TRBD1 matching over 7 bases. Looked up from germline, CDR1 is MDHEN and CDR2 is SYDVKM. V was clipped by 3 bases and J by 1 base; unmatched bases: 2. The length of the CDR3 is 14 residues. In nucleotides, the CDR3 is TGTGCCAGCAGTTTGGACAGGTTCCAAGAGACCCAGTACTTC. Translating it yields CASSLDRFQETQYF.

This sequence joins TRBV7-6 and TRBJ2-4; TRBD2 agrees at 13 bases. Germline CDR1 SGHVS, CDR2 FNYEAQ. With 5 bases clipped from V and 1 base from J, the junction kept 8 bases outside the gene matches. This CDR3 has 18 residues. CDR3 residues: CASSPLAGGPEAKNIQYF. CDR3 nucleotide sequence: TGTGCCAGCAGCCCACTAGCGGGAGGGCCGGAGGCCAAAAACATTCAGTACTTC.

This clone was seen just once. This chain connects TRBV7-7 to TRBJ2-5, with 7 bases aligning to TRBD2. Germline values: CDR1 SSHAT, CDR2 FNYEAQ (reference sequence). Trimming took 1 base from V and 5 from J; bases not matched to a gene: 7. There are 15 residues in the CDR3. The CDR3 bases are TGTGCCAGCAGCTTAGGATGGGGGGGAGCTGAGACCCAGTACTTC. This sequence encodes CASSLGWGGAETQYF.

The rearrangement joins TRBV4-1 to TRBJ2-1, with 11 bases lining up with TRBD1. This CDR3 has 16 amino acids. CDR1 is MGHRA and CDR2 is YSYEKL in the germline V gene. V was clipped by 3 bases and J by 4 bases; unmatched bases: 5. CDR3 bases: TGCGCCAGCAGCCAGACCGGGACAGGGGGTTACAATGAGCAGTTCTTC. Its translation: CASSQTGTGGYNEQFF.

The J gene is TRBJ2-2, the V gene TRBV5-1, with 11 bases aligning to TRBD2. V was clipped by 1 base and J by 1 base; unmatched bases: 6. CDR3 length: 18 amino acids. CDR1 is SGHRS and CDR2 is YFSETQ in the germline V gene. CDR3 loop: CASSLRLAGGRNTGELFF. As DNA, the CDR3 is TGCGCCAGCAGCTTGAGGCTAGCGGGAGGTCGGAACACCGGGGAGCTGTTTTTT.

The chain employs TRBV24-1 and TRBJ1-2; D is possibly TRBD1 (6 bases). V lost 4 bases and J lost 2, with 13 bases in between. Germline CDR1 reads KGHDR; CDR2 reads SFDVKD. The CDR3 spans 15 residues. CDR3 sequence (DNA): TGTGCCACCAGTGACCCCGGGACACCGAACTATGGCTACACCTTC. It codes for CATSDPGTPNYGYTF.

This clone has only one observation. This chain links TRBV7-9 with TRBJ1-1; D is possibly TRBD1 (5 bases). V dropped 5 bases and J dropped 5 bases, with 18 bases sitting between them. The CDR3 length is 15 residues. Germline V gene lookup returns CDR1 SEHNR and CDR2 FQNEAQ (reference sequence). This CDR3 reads CASSQTDVGSTEAFF. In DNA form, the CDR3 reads TGTGCCAGCAGCCAGACAGATGTGGGCTCGACTGAAGCTTTCTTT.

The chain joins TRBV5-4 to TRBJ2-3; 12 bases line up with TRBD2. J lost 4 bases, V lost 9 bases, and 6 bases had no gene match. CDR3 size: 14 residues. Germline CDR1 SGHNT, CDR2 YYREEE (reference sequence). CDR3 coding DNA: TGTGCCACCTCGACTAGCGGGAGTGCAGATACGCAGTATTTT. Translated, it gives CATSTSGSADTQYF.

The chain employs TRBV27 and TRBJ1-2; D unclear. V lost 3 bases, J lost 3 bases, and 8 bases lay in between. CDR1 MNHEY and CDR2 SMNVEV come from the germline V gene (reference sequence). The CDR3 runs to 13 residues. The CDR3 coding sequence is TGTGCCAGCAGTTTTGGGCAGGACTATGGCTACACCTTC. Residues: CASSFGQDYGYTF.

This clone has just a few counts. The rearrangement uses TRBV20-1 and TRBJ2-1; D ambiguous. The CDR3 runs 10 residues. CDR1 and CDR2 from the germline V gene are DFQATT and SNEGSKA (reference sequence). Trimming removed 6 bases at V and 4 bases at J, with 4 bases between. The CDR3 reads CSAEYNEQFF. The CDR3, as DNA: TGCAGTGCGGAGTACAATGAGCAGTTCTTC.

For the CDR3, the DNA is TGTGCCAGCATTAAATCGGGGGTCCCCAGCAATGAGCAGTTCTTC. The encoded protein is CASIKSGVPSNEQFF. The chain joins TRBV6-5 to TRBJ2-1; possible D gene TRBD2, 6 bases. Trimming took off 7 bases at V and 6 bases at J, with 19 bases between the two ends. The CDR3 runs to 15 residues. Looked up from germline, CDR1 is MNHEY and CDR2 is SVGAGI.

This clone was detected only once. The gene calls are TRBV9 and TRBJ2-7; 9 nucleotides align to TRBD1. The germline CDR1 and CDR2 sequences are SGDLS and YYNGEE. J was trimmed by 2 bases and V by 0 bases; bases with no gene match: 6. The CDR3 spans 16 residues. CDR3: CASSVGTGAGTYEQYF. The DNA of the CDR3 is TGTGCCAGCAGCGTAGGGACAGGGGCAGGAACCTACGAGCAGTACTTC.

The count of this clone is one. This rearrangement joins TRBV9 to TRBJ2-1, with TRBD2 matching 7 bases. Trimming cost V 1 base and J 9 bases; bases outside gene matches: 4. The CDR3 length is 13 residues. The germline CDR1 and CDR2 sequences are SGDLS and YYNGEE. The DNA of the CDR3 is TGTGCCAGCAGCGTAAATAGGGAGGGTGAGCAGTTCTTC. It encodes CASSVNREGEQFF.

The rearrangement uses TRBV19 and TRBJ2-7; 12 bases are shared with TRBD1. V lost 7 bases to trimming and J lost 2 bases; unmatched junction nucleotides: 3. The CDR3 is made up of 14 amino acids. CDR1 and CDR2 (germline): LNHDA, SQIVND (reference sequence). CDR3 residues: CASMGQGAAYEQYF. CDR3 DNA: TGTGCCAGTATGGGACAGGGGGCGGCCTACGAGCAGTACTTC.

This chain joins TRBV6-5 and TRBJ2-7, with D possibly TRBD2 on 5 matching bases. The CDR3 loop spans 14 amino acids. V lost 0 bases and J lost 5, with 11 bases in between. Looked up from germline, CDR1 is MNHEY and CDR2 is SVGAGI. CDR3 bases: TGTGCCAGCAGTTACTCTTACGGGAAGGACGAGCAGTACTTC. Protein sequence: CASSYSYGKDEQYF.

CDR3 sequence (DNA): TGTGCCAGCTCACCACTAGCGAGGGACGAGCAGTACTTC. Residues: CASSPLARDEQYF. The V call is TRBV18, the J call TRBJ2-7; tentative D call: TRBD2 (5 bases). The germline CDR1 and CDR2 sequences are KGHSH and LQKENI. V was clipped by 1 base and J by 5 bases, with 9 bases between them. The CDR3 is made up of 13 amino acids.

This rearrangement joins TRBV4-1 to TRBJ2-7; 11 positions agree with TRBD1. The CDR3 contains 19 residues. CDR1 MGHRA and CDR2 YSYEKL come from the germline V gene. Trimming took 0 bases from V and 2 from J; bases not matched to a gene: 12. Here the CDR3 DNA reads TGCGCCAGCAGCCAAGATTACGGGACAGGGGGACCACCAACCTACGAGCAGTACTTC. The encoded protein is CASSQDYGTGGPPTYEQYF.

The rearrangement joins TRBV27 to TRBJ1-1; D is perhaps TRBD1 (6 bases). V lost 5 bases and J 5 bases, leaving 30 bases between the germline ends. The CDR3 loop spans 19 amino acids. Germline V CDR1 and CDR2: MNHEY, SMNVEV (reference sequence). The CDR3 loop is CASSPLMGARKTNETEAFF. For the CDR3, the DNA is TGTGCCAGCAGTCCCCTAATGGGGGCACGAAAAACCAACGAAACTGAAGCTTTCTTT.